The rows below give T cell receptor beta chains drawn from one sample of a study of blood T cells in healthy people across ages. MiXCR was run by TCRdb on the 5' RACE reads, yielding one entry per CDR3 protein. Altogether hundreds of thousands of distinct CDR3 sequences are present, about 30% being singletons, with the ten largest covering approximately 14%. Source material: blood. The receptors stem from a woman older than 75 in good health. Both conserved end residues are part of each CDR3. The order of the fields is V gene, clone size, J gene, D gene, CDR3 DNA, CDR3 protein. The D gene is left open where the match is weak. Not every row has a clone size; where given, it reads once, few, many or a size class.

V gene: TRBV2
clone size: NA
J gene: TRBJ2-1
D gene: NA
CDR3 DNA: TGTACCAGCAGTCCGAACTCCCTCCAGACCCAGTTCTTC
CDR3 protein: CTSSPNSLQTQFF

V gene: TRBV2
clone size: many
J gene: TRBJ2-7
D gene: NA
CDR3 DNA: TGTGCCAGCAATCCTGGGCACGTACCCTACGAGCAGTACTTC
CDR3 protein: CASNPGHVPYEQYF

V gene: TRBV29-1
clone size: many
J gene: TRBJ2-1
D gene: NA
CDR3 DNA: TGCAGCGTAGCTTCTTCGGTTGGCAATGAGCAGTTCTTC
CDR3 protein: CSVASSVGNEQFF

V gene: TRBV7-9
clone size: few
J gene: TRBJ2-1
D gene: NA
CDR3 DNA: TGTGCCCTGGACGGTCAGGGGAGTTGGAACTCCTACAATGAGCAGTTCTTC
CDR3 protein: CALDGQGSWNSYNEQFF

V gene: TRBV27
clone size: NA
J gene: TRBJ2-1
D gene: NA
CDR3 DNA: TGTGCCAGCAGGTTGGGCGGGATGACCTACGAGCAGTTCTTC
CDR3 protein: CASRLGGMTYEQFF

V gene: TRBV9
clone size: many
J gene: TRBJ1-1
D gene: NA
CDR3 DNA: TGTGCCAGCAGCTCGTCGGACGGATTGAACACTGAAGCTTTCTTT
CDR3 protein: CASSSSDGLNTEAFF

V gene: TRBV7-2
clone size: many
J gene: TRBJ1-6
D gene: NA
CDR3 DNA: TGTGCCAGCAGAAGAAGGCAGGGATTCGGCTCCTATAATTCACCCCTCCACTTT
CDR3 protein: CASRRRQGFGSYNSPLHF

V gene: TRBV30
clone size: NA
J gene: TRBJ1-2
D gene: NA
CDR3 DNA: TGTGCCTGGACTGGGGACCGCTATGACTATGGCTACACCTTC
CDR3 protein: CAWTGDRYDYGYTF

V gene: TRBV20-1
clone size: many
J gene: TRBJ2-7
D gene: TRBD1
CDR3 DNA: TGCAGTGCTAGAGGCCCGGGACAGGAAAGATACGAGCAGTACTTC
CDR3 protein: CSARGPGQERYEQYF

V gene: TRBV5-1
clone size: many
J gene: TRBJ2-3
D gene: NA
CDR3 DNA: TGCGCCAGCAGGAGAAACCTACAGGGCACAGATACGCAGTATTTT
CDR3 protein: CASRRNLQGTDTQYF

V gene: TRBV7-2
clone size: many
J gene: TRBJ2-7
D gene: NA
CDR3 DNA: TGTGCCAGCACCTCCACGAAAGTCTCCTACGAGCAGTACTTC
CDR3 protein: CASTSTKVSYEQYF

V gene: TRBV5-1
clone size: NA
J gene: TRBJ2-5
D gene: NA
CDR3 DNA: TGCGCCAGCATGATTGTGTCAAAAGAGACCCAGTACTTC
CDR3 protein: CASMIVSKETQYF

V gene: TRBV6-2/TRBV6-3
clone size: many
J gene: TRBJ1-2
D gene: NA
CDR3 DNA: TGTGCCAGCACTAGTTCAGGGAATTTGGCTGGCTACACCTTC
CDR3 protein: CASTSSGNLAGYTF

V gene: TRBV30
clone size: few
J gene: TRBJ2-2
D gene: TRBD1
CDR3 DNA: TGTGCCTGGTCACAGGGGGCGAACACCGGGGAGCTGTTTTTT
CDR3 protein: CAWSQGANTGELFF

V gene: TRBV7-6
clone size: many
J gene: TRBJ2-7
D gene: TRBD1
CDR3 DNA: TGTGCCAGCAGCCCTCCCGGGACAGGGACATACGAGCAGTACTTC
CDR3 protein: CASSPPGTGTYEQYF

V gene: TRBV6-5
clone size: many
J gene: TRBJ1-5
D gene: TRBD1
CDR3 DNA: TGTGCCAGCAGGCAGGGGGGGCAAATCAGCCCCCAGCATTTT
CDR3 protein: CASRQGGQISPQHF

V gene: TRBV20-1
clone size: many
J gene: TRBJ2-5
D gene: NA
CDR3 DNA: TGCAGTGCTAGAGACGTACTTGGACGAGAGACCCAGTACTTC
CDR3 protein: CSARDVLGRETQYF

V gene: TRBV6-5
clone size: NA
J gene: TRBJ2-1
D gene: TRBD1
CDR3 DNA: TGTGCCAGCAGTTACGGGACAGGCTACGAGCAGTTCTTC
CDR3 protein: CASSYGTGYEQFF

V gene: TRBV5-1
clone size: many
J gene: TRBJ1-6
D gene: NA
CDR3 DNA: TGTGCCAGCAGCTTAGGGCAGGGATCGAATTCACCCCTCCACTTT
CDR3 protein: CASSLGQGSNSPLHF

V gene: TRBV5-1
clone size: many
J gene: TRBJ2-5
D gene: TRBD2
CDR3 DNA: TGCGCCAGCAGCACGGGACTAGCGGGGGGCACCCAGTACTTC
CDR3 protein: CASSTGLAGGTQYF

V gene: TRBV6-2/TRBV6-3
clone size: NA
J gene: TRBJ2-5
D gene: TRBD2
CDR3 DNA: TGTGCCAGCAGGCACGGAGGGGAGGGAGAGACCCAGTACTTC
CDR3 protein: CASRHGGEGETQYF

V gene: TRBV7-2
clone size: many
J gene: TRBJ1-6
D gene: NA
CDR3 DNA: TGTGCCAGCAGCTTAGGAGGCAGAAATAATTCACCCCTCCACTTT
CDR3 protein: CASSLGGRNNSPLHF

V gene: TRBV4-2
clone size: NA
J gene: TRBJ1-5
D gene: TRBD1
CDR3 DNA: TGTGCCAGCAGCCAAGTGGCAGGGGGGCCCAATCAGCCCCAGCATTTT
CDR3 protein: CASSQVAGGPNQPQHF

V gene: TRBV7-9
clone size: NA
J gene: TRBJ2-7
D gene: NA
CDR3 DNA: TGTGCCAGCAGCCCCTATTCGGGGGCGGGCGAGCAGTACTTC
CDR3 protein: CASSPYSGAGEQYF

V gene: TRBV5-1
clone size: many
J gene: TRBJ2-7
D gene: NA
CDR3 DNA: TGCGCCAGCAGCCCCCAGACAGGAACCCTACGCGAGCAGTACTTC
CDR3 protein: CASSPQTGTLREQYF

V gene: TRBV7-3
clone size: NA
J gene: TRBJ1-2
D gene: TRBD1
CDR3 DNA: TGTGCCAGCAGCTTAAAACAGGGGGCGACCTATGGCTACACCTTC
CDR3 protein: CASSLKQGATYGYTF

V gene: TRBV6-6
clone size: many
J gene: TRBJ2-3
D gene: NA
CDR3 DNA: TGTGCCAGCACCGAACTGGGACGAGATACGCAGTATTTT
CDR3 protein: CASTELGRDTQYF